This T cell receptor beta chain was observed in a study of blood T cell repertoires in COVID-19. Across the study: From the United States, Italy and Spain came samples of acute and convalescent COVID-19.

Repertoires were generated with immunoSEQ multiplex PCR, while TCRdb's copy carries only in-frame clones and drops some. The table shows about 190,000 clones, with roughly four fifths occurring only once. This TCR derives from an older woman with active or convalescent COVID-19. What was sequenced was peripheral blood.

In nucleotides, the CDR3 is TGTGCCACCTACCCGACAGGGGGCGGCACCGGGGAGCTGTTTTTT. It is translated as CATYPTGGGTGELFF. V gene TRBV19 combines with J gene TRBJ2-2; 10 nucleotides agree with TRBD1. Germline-derived CDR1 and CDR2 are LNHDA and SQIVND (reference sequence). CDR3 length equals 15 residues. The V gene end was trimmed by 10 bases and the J gene end by 4 bases; junction bases not matched to a gene: 9. The variable domain in full, with the rest retrieved from reference TRBV19 and TRBJ2-2, is DGGITQSPKYLFRKEGQNVTLSCEQNLNHDAMYWYRQDPGQGLRLIYYSQIVNDFQKGDIAEGYSVSREKKESFPLTVTSAQKNPTAFYLCATYPTGGGTGELFFGEGSRLTVL.